The 20 T cell receptor beta chains reported below all come from one sample, sequenced in a study of CD8+ T cells in alopecia areata. Following extraction, RNA underwent reverse transcription to cDNA, which served as the sequencing template. Profiling relied on immunoSEQ multiplex PCR, and the TCRdb table lists in-frame clones only, not all of them. The sample contains 270,000 or so clones, none of them singletons. On the basis of CD4, CD8alpha, NKG2D, NKG2ACE and other markers, pooled cutaneous lymph node cells were sorted. The source material was CD4+ T cells sorted from a lymph node. Receptors originate from a C3H/HeJ mouse with alopecia areata. Strain haplotype (MHC): H2-k.

This clone has only a few counts. Mouse gene names apply. The read finishes 4 residues shy of the CDR3 end, and the germline J gene is used to complete it. This sequence joins TRBV13-3 and TRBJ2-1; 9 nucleotides align to TRBD1. The V gene end was trimmed by 7 bases and the J gene end by 4 bases; junction bases not matched to a gene: 3. Germline V gives CDR1 NNHDY, CDR2 SYVADS. CDR3 length: 13 residues. The covered CDR3 bases are TGTGCCAGCGGACAGGGGAGGTATGCT. Residues: CASGQGRYA. The CDR3 in its entirety is CASGQGRYAEQFF.

This clone has more than one count but fewer than ten. The genes and germline here are from mouse. The DNA ends 4 residues before the CDR3 does, and the rest of the CDR3 is filled in from the germline J gene. The chain uses TRBV29 and TRBJ2-4; 7 nucleotides agree with TRBD2. CDR1 is MSHET and CDR2 is SYDVDS in the germline V gene. The CDR3 is made up of 13 amino acids. The V and J ends lost 5 bases and 2 bases, in that order; junction bases with no gene match: 1. Incomplete CDR3 DNA: TGTGCTAGCAGTCTGGGGGTTCAAAAC. It specifies CASSLGVQN. The full CDR3 sequence reads CASSLGVQNTLYF. Supplemented by reference TRBV29 and TRBJ2-4, the full variable domain reads DMKVTQMPRYLIKRMGENVLLECGQDMSHETMYWYRQDPGLGLQLIYISYDVDSNSEGDIPKGYRVSRKKREHFSLILDSAKTNQTSVYFCASSLGVQNTLYFGAGTRLSVL.

Only a few counts were recorded for this clone. The genes are named according to mouse. The read gets to within 4 residues of the CDR3 end, and the germline J gene fills in the rest. The chain couples TRBV13-2 to TRBJ2-4, with D maybe TRBD1 (5 bases). The germline gives CDR1 NNHNN, CDR2 SYGAGS (reference sequence). This CDR3 has 16 amino acids. The V and J ends lost 0 bases and 0 bases respectively, with 11 bases between them. The CDR3 protein is CASGDGGQGSQNTLYF. The sequenced CDR3 bases are TGTGCCAGCGGTGATGGAGGGCAGGGTAGTCAAAAC.

For this clone: Gene and germline names: mouse. The CDR3 loop reads CASSLFNSDYTF. The part of the CDR3 DNA that was read is TGTGCCAGCAGTCTGTTCAACTCC. The chain has TRBV24 and TRBJ1-2; D not resolved. The sequenced fragment ends 4 residues before the CDR3 boundary, so the rest is inferred from the germline J gene. Trimming took 1 base from V and 2 from J, leaving 2 bases between them. The V gene's germline CDR1 is KGHTA and CDR2 FRNEEI. The CDR3 runs 12 residues.

In the case of this clone: The listed genes are named as in mouse. The CDR3 is cut off 4 residues early in the read; its end comes from the germline J gene. Other DNA variants within this sample encode the same CDR3. This chain joins TRBV13-2 and TRBJ1-2; TRBD1 is a possible D gene (5 bases). The CDR3 runs to 13 residues. V shed 2 bases and J shed 3 bases, with 8 bases lying between them. Germline assignment: CDR1 NNHNN and CDR2 SYGAGS (reference sequence). Partial CDR3 DNA: TGTGCCAGCGGTGACTCAGGGTACTCC. It codes for CASGDSGYS. The CDR3 in full is CASGDSGYSDYTF.

As regards this clone: Gene and germline names: mouse. The read is 4 residues too short to cover the CDR3 end, so that end is filled in from the germline J gene. This sample also contains other DNA sequences that code for the same CDR3. The chain recombines TRBV13-2 with TRBJ2-1; no definite D call. The CDR3 has 13 amino acids. CDR1 is NNHNN, CDR2 SYGAGS, per germline (reference sequence). V was clipped by 3 bases and J by 1 base, with 5 bases between them. CDR3 loop: CASGGQNYAEQFF. The sequenced CDR3 bases are TGTGCCAGCGGTGGACAAAACTATGCT.

This clone was counted between two and nine times. Mouse germline and gene names are used. The read finishes 4 residues shy of the CDR3 end, and the germline J gene is used to complete it. The V and J genes are TRBV13-1 and TRBJ2-3; D perhaps matches TRBD1 (6 bases). Per germline, CDR1 NSHNY and CDR2 SYGAGN. The length of the CDR3 is 16 residues. Trimming removed 5 bases from V and 0 bases from J, with 16 bases in between. This CDR3 reads CASSPGDKSSAETLYF. The part of the CDR3 DNA that was read is TGTGCCAGCAGCCCCGGGGACAAATCTAGTGCAGAA.

About this clone: Gene labels here are mouse ones. The read is 4 residues too short to cover the CDR3 end, so that end is filled in from the germline J gene. This rearrangement joins TRBV13-3 to TRBJ2-3; 7 nucleotides agree with TRBD2. CDR1 is NNHDY and CDR2 is SYVADS in the germline V gene. The CDR3 extends over 15 amino acids. The V and J ends lost 3 bases and 1 base, in that order; junction bases with no gene match: 5. Here the CDR3 reads CASSVTGGGAETLYF. The CDR3 bases that were read are TGTGCCAGCAGTGTCACGGGGGGGGGTGCAGAA.

This clone was counted ten times or more. The germline and genes are mouse ones. Sequencing ends 4 residues short of the CDR3 end; the germline J gene provides the rest. The same CDR3 is also encoded by other DNA sequences in this sample. V and J are TRBV5 and TRBJ2-1; 10 bases align to TRBD1. Germline CDR1 LGHNA, CDR2 YNLKQL (reference sequence). The CDR3 loop spans 15 amino acids. With 4 bases clipped from V and 3 bases from J, the junction kept 3 bases outside the gene matches. CDR3 DNA (partial): TGTGCCAGCAGCCTCCGGGACAGGGGCTATGCT. Translation gives CASSLRDRGYA. The CDR3 reads in full as CASSLRDRGYAEQFF.

At least ten counts were recorded for this clone. Gene names and germline match the mouse. Read coverage stops 4 residues before the CDR3 terminus; the germline J gene supplies the remainder. The gene calls are TRBV13-1 and TRBJ2-1; D perhaps matches TRBD1 (6 bases). The CDR3 totals 15 residues. The V end lost 3 bases, the J end lost 4 bases, and 14 bases lay between the germline ends. Germline V CDR1 and CDR2: NSHNY, SYGAGN. The part of the CDR3 DNA that was read is TGTGCCAGCAGTGGGAACCGGGACAAATATGCT. Protein sequence: CASSGNRDKYA. The full CDR3 sequence reads CASSGNRDKYAEQFF.

In this sample, this clone turned up a few times. The gene symbols are mouse symbols. The read stops 4 residues short of the end of the CDR3; the missing end is completed from the germline J gene. V and J are TRBV13-1 and TRBJ2-1; 7 bases fit TRBD1. This CDR3 contains 14 residues. The germline gives CDR1 NSHNY, CDR2 SYGAGN. Unmatched junction bases numbered 2, after V lost 4 bases and J lost 1 base. The CDR3 DNA, read in part, is TGTGCCAGCAGTTCGGGACAGAACTATGCT. Protein: CASSSGQNYA. The full CDR3 sequence reads CASSSGQNYAEQFF.

Notes on this clone: The genes are named according to mouse. The missing CDR3 end, 4 residues past where the read stops, is filled in from the germline J gene. Other DNA variants within this sample encode the same CDR3. The chain is built from TRBV1 and TRBJ2-1; 10 nucleotides line up with TRBD2. The length of the CDR3 is 16 residues. CDR1 NSQYPW and CDR2 LRSPGD come from the germline V gene (reference sequence). Trimming removed 0 bases from V and 3 bases from J; junction bases left unmatched: 2. The sequenced part of the CDR3 DNA is TGCACCTGCAGTGCAGAGCGGACTGGGGGCTATGCT. Translating gives CTCSAERTGGYA. The whole CDR3 sequence reads CTCSAERTGGYAEQFF. The full variable domain, in which reference TRBV1 and TRBJ2-1 provide the parts outside the CDR3, is VTLLEQNPRWRLVPRGQAVNLRCILKNSQYPWMSWYQQDLQKQLQWLFTLRSPGDKEVKSLPGADYLATRVTDTELRLQVANMSQGRTLYCTCSAERTGGYAEQFFGPGTRLTVL.

As for this clone: The germline and genes are mouse ones. The read ends 4 residues early relative to the CDR3; the germline J gene fills the gap. The chain is built from TRBV13-1 and TRBJ2-1, with 8 bases that match TRBD1. The V gene's germline CDR1 is NSHNY and CDR2 SYGAGN. The CDR3 covers 14 residues. The covered CDR3 bases are TGTGCCAGCAAAGACAGGGCAGGGGGCGCT. Translation: CASKDRAGGA. The CDR3, in full, reads CASKDRAGGAEQFF.

Details on this clone: Genes and germline come from the mouse. The read halts 4 residues ahead of the CDR3 end, with the missing end drawn from the germline J gene. The V call is TRBV13-1, the J call TRBJ1-2; 9 bases are a match to TRBD1. The CDR3 has 15 amino acids. CDR1 and CDR2 from the germline V gene are NSHNY and SYGAGN. The sequenced CDR3 bases are TGTGCCAGCAGTGATGCAGGACAGGGGCGGTCC. This codes for CASSDAGQGRS. The full CDR3 is CASSDAGQGRSDYTF.

There are a few counts of this clone. Any gene name here is a mouse gene name. From the germline J gene comes the end of the CDR3, since the read stops 4 residues before it. This chain joins TRBV12-1 and TRBJ1-2, with 11 bases lining up with TRBD1. CDR1 and CDR2 from the germline V gene are SGHSN and HYEKVE. CDR3 length: 15 residues. Incomplete CDR3 DNA: TGTGCCAGCTCTCTACTGGGACAGGGGGGACCC. It yields the protein CASSLLGQGGP. The whole CDR3 region reads CASSLLGQGGPDYTF.

In regard to this clone: Mouse gene names and germline throughout. The read ends 4 residues shy of where the CDR3 ends; the end is completed using the germline J gene. The chain has TRBV19 and TRBJ2-5, with a possible D match to TRBD1 (5 bases). This CDR3 spans 14 amino acids. Germline assignment: CDR1 FNHDT and CDR2 SITEND (reference sequence). CDR3 sequence: CASSIGRAGDTQYF. The DNA read from the CDR3 is TGTGCCAGCAGTATTGGCAGGGCGGGAGAC. Variable domain in full (rest from reference TRBV19 and TRBJ2-5): GGIITQTPKFLIGQEGQKLTLKCQQNFNHDTMYWYRQDSGKGLRLIYYSITENDLQKGDLSEGYDASREKKSSFSLTVTSAQKNEMAVFLCASSIGRAGDTQYFGPGTRLLVL.

This clone was detected a few times. All gene names here are mouse names. Read coverage stops 4 residues before the CDR3 terminus; the germline J gene supplies the remainder. The V call is TRBV13-3, the J call TRBJ1-1; TRBD1 matches 7 bases. V was pared by 4 bases and J by 3 bases, with 6 bases of the junction left unmatched. This CDR3 is 14 amino acids long. Germline CDR1 is NNHDY and CDR2 is SYVADS. The CDR3 spells CASSPNRGDTEVFF. The part of the CDR3 DNA that was read is TGTGCCAGCAGTCCAAACAGGGGAGACACA.

For this clone: The germline and genes are mouse ones. Sequencing ends 4 residues short of the CDR3 end; the germline J gene provides the rest. This chain links TRBV5 with TRBJ2-5; 8 bases map to TRBD2. The CDR3 has 15 residues. Germline assignment: CDR1 LGHNA and CDR2 YNLKQL (reference sequence). V lost 5 bases, J lost 1 base, and 5 bases stayed unmatched. The CDR3 region is CASSGLGADQDTQYF. CDR3 DNA (partial): TGTGCCAGCAGCGGACTGGGCGCCGACCAAGAC.

This clone was seen only a few times. Mouse germline and gene names are used. The CDR3 loop is CASGGDWGRGDEQYF. The DNA read from the CDR3 is TGTGCCAGCGGTGGGGACTGGGGAAGAGGTGAT. The V gene is TRBV13-2, the J gene TRBJ2-7; 10 bases map to TRBD2. With the read ending 4 residues before the CDR3 end, the germline J gene is used to fill in that end. Germline CDR1 NNHNN, CDR2 SYGAGS (reference sequence). The CDR3 consists of 15 residues.

This clone turned up a few times. Here the gene names and germline are mouse. Coverage ceases 4 residues before the CDR3 finishes, and the germline J gene fills in the end. The chain is built from TRBV13-1 and TRBJ1-2; 7 positions agree with TRBD1. This CDR3 comprises 16 residues. The germline V gene has CDR1 NSHNY and CDR2 SYGAGN. V shed 1 base, J shed 3 bases, and the junction held 9 bases outside the gene matches. Here the CDR3 reads CASSDSRGRWDSDYTF. CDR3 DNA (partial): TGTGCCAGCAGTGATTCAAGGGGGCGGTGGGACTCC.